This T cell receptor (beta chain) derives from a study of cytomegalovirus exposure and HLA in healthy donors (dated by TCRdb to 2015 to 2018). The study in broad terms: According to an earlier analysis of several hundred of the donors, about 179 million T cells yielded 117 million unique TCR beta sequences and 276 Gb of sequence data. An early release covering just under 650 HLA-typed donors comprised approximately 300 gigabases of sequencing data and about 90 million unique TCR sequences. Of the approximately 400 genotyped donors, 75% to 85% were placed in the genetic ancestry cluster associated with self-reported Caucasian donors. The study aimed to test whether signatures of past pathogen exposure could be identified by cataloging public T cell receptors. The study used immunosequencing to profile the T cell repertoires of some 600 subjects and linked those repertoires to cytomegalovirus serostatus. Besides the first cohort of around 700 subjects, a separate validation cohort made up of 120 different subjects was used. High-throughput TCR immunosequencing, statistical association of individual TCRs with disease status, and machine learning were combined to predict cytomegalovirus infection status. To study patterns of TCR occurrence, a later analysis re-analyzed previously published TCR beta repertoires from several hundred donors and added high-resolution HLA genotyping. Rather than using new phenotypic data, the later analysis identified candidate immune exposures from TCR beta sequences and from how often those sequences occurred across donors. In an earlier analysis of 587 of the donors, high-throughput TCR beta sequencing was used to judge whether each TCR beta V gene segment behaved as functional or pseudogenic. Donor age, sex, ethnicity and CMV serostatus were compiled together with the repertoire data. Genome-wide SNP genotypes for about three fifths of the 666 donors were used in a later genetic analysis, which treated that subset as a discovery cohort. All discovery cohort repertoires had been generated using a single sequencing platform. HLA typing included class I and class II loci at four-digit resolution. Typing coverage differed by locus: A, B, C, DRB1 and DQB1 were typed in about 620-640 donors, DQA1 in about 510, DPA1 in approximately 600, and DPB1 in 450 to 490. A handful of DR-DQ haplotypes were handled as single units for association and clustering because linkage in the cohort was strong. On average, roughly 200,000 unique TCR beta nucleotide sequences were sequenced per donor among 398 genotyped donors of the cohort, with 15% to 20% of those sequences being non-productive.

Library generation was performed with the immunoSEQ multiplex PCR assay. The multiplex PCR relied on a mix of 60 forward primers for TCR Vbeta segments and 13 reverse primers for TCR Jbeta segments. The CDR3 region of rearranged TCR beta genes was amplified from genomic DNA with a multiplex PCR assay. The amplified TCR beta libraries were sequenced on the Illumina HiSeq System as 87-base-pair reads. The original methods were these. In a later analysis, tens of millions of unique TCR beta chains were counted across the 650 to 750 repertoires, and around 10 million of these chains were shared by at least two donors. A nearest-neighbor algorithm error-corrected the raw reads and collapsed the reads into unique sequences, merging closely related sequences to remove PCR and sequencing errors. To assign V, D and J gene segments, CDR3 sequences were aligned to IMGT reference sequences. For a sequence to be retained, a match of at least six nucleotides was required to both a V gene segment and a J gene segment. Rearrangements were called productive when the CDR3 lacked stop codons and stayed in frame with V and J; all others were non-productive. Following IMGT convention, CDR3 was defined as the stretch from the second conserved V-encoded cysteine up to the conserved J-encoded phenylalanine. The earlier analysis of fewer than 750 of the donors excluded sequences that lacked an unambiguous match to a single V gene segment. An earlier analysis of 587 of the donors called V segments functional above 56.7% productive rearrangements and segregating when the between-donor standard deviation exceeded 5%. A statistical classification framework was developed to diagnose cytomegalovirus status using the catalog of TCR beta chain sequences. V and J gene assignment, in a later analysis, came from comparing TCR nucleotide sequences with IMGT/GENE-DB human TR gene sequences. A later analysis assigned CDR3 sequences and most-parsimonious VDJ recombination scenarios with the TCRdist pipeline. In a later analysis, each TCR beta chain was defined by its CDR3 amino acid sequence together with its V-gene family, and reads lacking a unique V-gene family were excluded. To address suspected cross-contamination and a sequencing artifact, a later analysis removed a few hundred highly shared, low-generation-probability nucleotide sequences. In a later analysis, a clonal expansion index was calculated for each public chain from normalized within-repertoire ranks of inferred template counts. A later analysis computed generation probabilities with a VDJ recombination model fitted to out-of-frame rearrangements, and checked the results against IGoR. A later analysis scored TCR-TCR, TCR-HLA and TCR-CMV co-occurrence with hypergeometric tests, applying a repertoire-size bias correction to TCR pairs. In a later analysis, false discovery rates were estimated by permuting HLA or CMV assignments 20 times. In a later analysis, co-occurring TCRs were grouped using DBSCAN, and TCRdist sequence similarity was added for clustering within HLA-allele-positive subsets. Co-occurrence clustering excluded repertoires with fewer than 30,000 or more than 120,000 public chains, plus five with anomalous nucleotide sharing. TCRdb carries this immuneACCESS record with in-frame sequences only. Its versions omit some clonotypes, under half of them owing to an unresolved V gene in the studies checked, with the rest unexplained. That table supplies the V and J calls and clone size; D and trimming were determined from the DNA. For this sample there are 30,000 to 45,000 clones; around 80% appear just once. The ten largest clones take up about 4% of the sample.

In total, more than 500 healthy bone marrow donors made up the cohort. At the time of sampling, every cohort member was nominally healthy, though immune exposures that went unrecorded were likely present. The donor was CMV seronegative and was included in the group of approximately 350 seronegative cohort members. Each donor provided a peripheral blood sample, and peripheral blood mononuclear cells were used for TCR beta sequencing. The Qiagen DNeasy Blood Extraction Kit was used to extract genomic DNA from the blood cell samples. Comments on this clone: There is no known antigen for this receptor. Per-base quality was not reported, and no clone a single base away is much larger than it.

Trimming accounts for 6 bases at V and 5 bases at J, while the number of junction bases matched to no gene is 5. Including cysteine and phenylalanine, the CDR3 has 14 amino acids. CDR3 DNA only is kept here, 42 bases in frame from base 1. CDR1 and CDR2 (SGHTA, FQGNSA) derive from the germline V gene. General findings and caveats noted by the study authors: About 17 rarely observed V segments, including chromosome 9 orphons, were excluded from the earlier analysis of some 590 of the donors because counts were too low. In a later analysis, about 17,000 TCR beta sequences were associated with specific HLA alleles at a false discovery rate of 0.05. Some IMGT-functional V segments, including TRBV6-2 and TRBV6-3, could not be told apart with the 87-base-pair reads, so those segments were excluded. In the study, some 160 TCR beta chains were listed as associated with cytomegalovirus. The classifier was reported to diagnose cytomegalovirus status with high specificity and sensitivity in both the original cohort and the validation cohort. A cluster of highly shared sequence variants was judged likely to represent a technical artifact of the sequencing pipeline. In vitro tests confirmed that a few of the cytomegalovirus-associated TCR beta chains recognize cytomegalovirus antigens. In a later analysis, several top co-occurrence clusters were reported to appear linked to parvovirus B19, influenza, CMV and Epstein-Barr virus. The cohort was sequenced for TCR beta chains only, and without alpha or paired-chain data the features that could be detected were limited. In a later genetic analysis, fewer N-insertions in productive TCRs were reported among donors in an Asian-associated ancestry cluster than the roughly 700-donor mean. Most TCR sequences were seen in very few donors, while some public TCRs were found in many individuals. Assigning TCR associations to individual alleles was difficult when HLA alleles, especially DR and DQ, strongly co-occurred. In a later analysis, HLA-associated TCR beta chains showed more clonal expansion and lower generation probabilities than non-associated chains that were equally common. Sequencing depth was assumed to be roughly uniform across donors in the presence/absence analyses, though that assumption may not hold. A further reported finding was that TCR beta sequences accurately predicted the HLA-A and HLA-B alleles for most subjects in the first cohort. According to the authors, the approach could potentially be generalized to other disease states and immunological phenotypes. In an earlier analysis of approximately 590 of the donors, most TCR beta V segments appeared in productive rearrangements about 87% or about 30% of the time, broadly matching IMGT annotations. A later genetic analysis associated a missense DCLRE1C variant with V-gene and J-gene trimming of TCR beta chains, and an independent cohort replicated the association. Immune exposure information for the cohort was limited to CMV serostatus. Correlated functional status among segregating V segments might reflect linkage disequilibrium, but an unknown experimental factor could not be ruled out. In a later analysis, TCR association rates were found to vary across HLA loci, with the most associated TCRs seen for DRB1 alleles and the fewest for HLA-C alleles. Because some donors lacked HLA typing at each locus, the association tests relied only on the typed subset. In a later analysis, most CMV-associated TCR beta chains were found to appear HLA-restricted, with HLA associations seemingly driven largely by CMV exposure.

Sequencing input: PBMCs. The chain uses TRBV7-2 and TRBJ2-4, and 9 bases in between align with TRBD1. This TCR was recovered from a woman aged 18-29 years in good health and CMV-seronegative. The CDR3 has the sequence CASRPRQGENIQYF. The DNA is TGTGCCAGCAGACCACGACAGGGGGAAAACATTCAGTACTTC.